The present TCR beta chain was sequenced within a study of blood T cell repertoires in COVID-19. Original handling: Estimation of nucleated cell counts relied on the amplification of reference gene primers. The data were produced by immunoSEQ multiplex PCR, yet TCRdb's version contains in-frame clones alone and is incomplete. V and J calls and clone size are those listed in that table; D and trimming were worked out from the DNA. The data show about 370,000 clones, roughly nine tenths seen once. Seattle patients were enrolled while actively infected and followed longitudinally. The sample taken for sequencing was peripheral blood. The clonotype was recovered from a woman in her 30s with COVID-19, enrolled during active disease.

CDR3 sequence (DNA): TGTGCCAGCAGTTTATTGGGCGGGCTTAGCAATCAGCCCCAGCATTTT. This gives the protein CASSLLGGLSNQPQHF. This chain links TRBV27 with TRBJ1-5; D uncertain. Trimming removed 1 base from V and 0 bases from J, with 10 bases in between. The CDR3 spans 16 residues. Per germline, CDR1 MNHEY and CDR2 SMNVEV (reference sequence).